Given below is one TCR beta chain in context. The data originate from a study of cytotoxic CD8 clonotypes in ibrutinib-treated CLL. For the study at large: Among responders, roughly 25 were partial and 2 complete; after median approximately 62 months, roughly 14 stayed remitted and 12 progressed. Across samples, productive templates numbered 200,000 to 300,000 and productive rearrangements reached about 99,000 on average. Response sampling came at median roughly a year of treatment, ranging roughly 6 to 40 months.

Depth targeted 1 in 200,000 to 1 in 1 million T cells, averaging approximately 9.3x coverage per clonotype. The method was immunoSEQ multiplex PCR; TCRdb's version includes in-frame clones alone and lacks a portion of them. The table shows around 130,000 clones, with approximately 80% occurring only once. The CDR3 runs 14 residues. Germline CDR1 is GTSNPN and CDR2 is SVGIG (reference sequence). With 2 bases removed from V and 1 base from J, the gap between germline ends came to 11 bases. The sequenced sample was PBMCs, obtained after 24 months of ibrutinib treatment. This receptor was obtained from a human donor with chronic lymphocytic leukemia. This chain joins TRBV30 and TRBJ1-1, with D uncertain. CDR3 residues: CAWSIPWRNTEAFF. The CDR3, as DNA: TGTGCCTGGAGTATCCCCTGGCGGAACACTGAAGCTTTCTTT.